This is a list of T cell receptor beta chains from one sample in a study of blood T cell repertoires in COVID-19. TCRdb's copy holds only in-frame clones and misses some; the assay was immunoSEQ multiplex PCR. In the table there are fewer than 300,000 clones, around 90% of which are singletons. Source material: peripheral blood. The source is a man aged 55 to 70 who had recovered from COVID-19. The CDR3 runs from the conserved cysteine through the conserved F or W. D genes are given only for firm matches. A row's size may be missing; if present it is once, few, many or a size class.

len,abundance,j_gene,v_gene,d_gene,CDR3aa,CDR3nt
15,.,TRBJ2-7,TRBV6-7,TRBD2,CASSPGTSVCYEQYF,TGTGCCAGCAGTCCGGGGACTAGCGTTTGCTACGAGCAGTACTTC
14,.,TRBJ1-6,TRBV6-4,TRBD1,CASSPTGETTPLHF,TGTGCCAGCAGTCCGACAGGGGAGACGACACCCCTCCACTTT
16,.,TRBJ1-4,TRBV11-2,.,CASSLGYSLENEKLFF,TGTGCCAGCAGCTTAGGCTACAGCCTTGAAAATGAAAAACTGTTTTTT
17,once,TRBJ1-2,TRBV6-1,.,CASSDAPTTERLYGYTF,TGTGCCAGCAGTGACGCTCCGACGACAGAGCGATTATATGGCTACACCTTC
12,.,TRBJ1-5,TRBV9,.,CASSDRVQPQHF,TGTGCCAGCAGCGACAGGGTTCAGCCCCAGCATTTT
16,.,TRBJ1-4,TRBV18,.,CASSPPGPATNEKLFF,TGTGCCAGCTCACCACCGGGCCCTGCAACTAATGAAAAACTGTTTTTT
13,.,TRBJ2-7,TRBV7-9,.,CASSSTVSYEQYF,TGTGCCAGCAGCTCCACAGTCTCCTACGAGCAGTACTTC
15,.,TRBJ2-3,TRBV11-2,TRBD1,CASSYYRGSADTQYF,TGTGCCAGCAGCTACTACAGGGGGTCCGCAGATACGCAGTATTTT
14,.,TRBJ2-1,TRBV10-3,.,CAISESLSYNEQFF,TGTGCCATCAGTGAGTCGCTATCCTACAATGAGCAGTTCTTC
19,.,TRBJ2-3,TRBV5-1,TRBD2,CASSRLAGGQRTRTDTQYF,TGCGCCAGCAGCCGACTAGCGGGGGGGCAAAGAACTCGCACAGATACGCAGTATTTT